One and the same sample provided the 26 T cell receptor beta chains below, sequenced in a study of tumor-infiltrating lymphocytes in localized non-small cell lung cancer. TCRdb's copy holds only in-frame clones and misses some; the assay was immunoSEQ multiplex PCR. In the table there are roughly 13,000 clones, around 70% of which are singletons. The sequencing sample was made of uninvolved lung tissue not adjacent to the tumor. The receptor source for this set is a human donor with non-small cell lung cancer.

The chain is built from TRBV30 and TRBJ2-7; 9 bases are shared with TRBD1. V trimming: 5 bases; J trimming: 0 bases; junction bases outside the gene matches: 8. In germline, CDR1 is GTSNPN, CDR2 SVGIG (reference sequence). The CDR3 runs to 15 residues. DNA of the CDR3: TGTGCCTGGGCAACAGGGGGCGGGGGCTCCTACGAGCAGTACTTC. Residues: CAWATGGGGSYEQYF.

In its sample, this clone was seen once. This chain joins TRBV27 and TRBJ2-7; tentatively, D is TRBD2 (6 bases). The CDR3 has 13 amino acids. In germline, CDR1 is MNHEY, CDR2 SMNVEV (reference sequence). V lost 4 bases to trimming and J lost 4 bases, with 11 bases between them. The chain's CDR3 is CASSSGLTYEQYF. As DNA, the CDR3 is TGTGCCAGCAGTTCGGGACTCACATACGAGCAGTACTTC.

The chain combines TRBV4-2 with TRBJ1-5; D remains ambiguous. Trimming took off 4 bases at V and 3 bases at J, with 13 bases between the two ends. This CDR3 is built from 15 residues. Looked up from germline, CDR1 is LGHNA and CDR2 is YNFKEQ. The CDR3 DNA sequence: TGTGCCAGCAGCCCCTCGACTGGGGACAATCAGCCCCAGCATTTT. Amino acids: CASSPSTGDNQPQHF.

This clone was seen more than once but under ten times. The chain uses TRBV10-1 and TRBJ2-1; D is unresolved. CDR1 is WNHNN, CDR2 SYGVQD, per germline (reference sequence). Trimming removed 3 bases at V and 8 bases at J, with 11 bases between. The CDR3 is made up of 13 amino acids. The CDR3 DNA is TGCGCCAGCAGTGATGGGTTAGGGTATGAGCAGTTCTTC. Protein sequence: CASSDGLGYEQFF.

Only a few counts were recorded for this clone. J is TRBJ1-4 and V is TRBV7-9; D is unresolved. CDR3 length: 14 residues. Germline CDR1 and CDR2: SEHNR and FQNEAQ (reference sequence). V lost 4 bases, J lost 2 bases, and 8 bases lay in between. The chain's CDR3 is CASSSLGTNEKLFF. In DNA, the CDR3 is TGTGCCAGCAGCTCCCTTGGGACTAATGAAAAACTGTTTTTT.

Judged by abundance, this clone is medium-sized (0.01 to 0.1%). The chain employs TRBV7-3 and TRBJ2-7, with D unclear. The CDR3 contains 13 residues. Trimming cost V 5 bases and J 6 bases, with 14 bases left between them. The germline V gene has CDR1 SGHTA and CDR2 FQGTGA. The CDR3 DNA reads as TGTGCCAGCAGCCAAGCAGTAGGGTTCGAGCAGTACTTC. Protein: CASSQAVGFEQYF.

This clone was picked up one time. The J gene is TRBJ1-5, the V gene TRBV6-5, with no clear D. The CDR3 runs 12 residues. The germline V gene encodes CDR1 MNHEY and CDR2 SVGAGI. V dropped 5 bases and J dropped 5 bases, with 7 bases sitting between them. The CDR3 DNA follows: TGTGCCAGCAGTACGCGCGATCAGCCCCAGCATTTT. It encodes CASSTRDQPQHF.

V and J are TRBV9 and TRBJ2-1, with 12 bases identical to TRBD2. J lost 13 bases, V lost 0 bases, and 11 bases had no gene match. Germline V gene sequence: CDR1 SGDLS, CDR2 YYNGEE. The CDR3 is made up of 16 amino acids. The CDR3 protein is CASSVAGTSGSGRQFF. The CDR3 DNA sequence: TGTGCCAGCAGCGTAGCTGGGACTAGCGGGTCGGGCCGACAGTTCTTC.

This rearrangement joins TRBV7-2 to TRBJ1-5; weak D call: TRBD1 (5 bases). The ends were cut back, 5 bases at V and 3 bases at J, with 14 bases in the middle. The CDR3 extends over 15 amino acids. In germline, CDR1 is SGHTA, CDR2 FQGNSA. CDR3 bases: TGTGCCAGCAGCCGCCAGGGTCAAGTCAATCAGCCCCAGCATTTT. Translated: CASSRQGQVNQPQHF.

The V gene is TRBV30, the J gene TRBJ2-7; D may be TRBD1 (5 bases). The CDR3 contains 13 residues. Germline CDR1 reads GTSNPN; CDR2 reads SVGIG (reference sequence). V dropped 3 bases and J dropped 11 bases, with 20 bases sitting between them. The CDR3 DNA sequence: TGTGCCTGGAGCCGAGAAGGGGTCGTCGTGAAGTACTTC. Its translation is CAWSREGVVVKYF. The full variable domain, rest sourced from reference TRBV30 and TRBJ2-7, is SQTIHQWPATLVQPVGSPLSLECTVEGTSNPNLYWYRQAAGRGLQLLFYSVGIGQISSEVPQNLSASRPQDRQFILSSKKLLLSDSGFYLCAWSREGVVVKYFGPGTRLTVT.

This clone is labeled medium-sized. V gene TRBV2 combines with J gene TRBJ2-2; 7 nucleotides line up with TRBD2. The CDR3 totals 14 residues. Germline V lookup: CDR1 SNHLY, CDR2 FYNNEI. The ends lost 2 bases at V and 3 bases at J; junction bases unmatched: 0. The CDR3 protein is CASSEREDTGELFF. CDR3 DNA: TGTGCCAGCAGTGAACGGGAGGACACCGGGGAGCTGTTTTTT.

The V call is TRBV25-1, the J call TRBJ2-7; 8 bases fit TRBD1. The V gene's germline CDR1 is MGHDK and CDR2 SYGVNS. This CDR3 has 13 amino acids. Trimming removed 6 bases from V and 3 bases from J; junction bases left unmatched: 4. The CDR3 loop is CASRGTGGYEQYF. DNA of the CDR3: TGTGCCAGCAGAGGAACAGGGGGCTACGAGCAGTACTTC.

V usage is TRBV7-9 and J usage is TRBJ1-4; 7 bases match TRBD1. Losses at the gene ends were 6 bases for V and 8 bases for J; bases not matched to a gene: 6. This CDR3 has 13 amino acids. CDR1 is SEHNR and CDR2 is FQNEAQ in the germline V gene (reference sequence). DNA of the CDR3: TGTGCCAGCAGTACTAACAGGGGAGAAAAACTGTTTTTT. This encodes CASSTNRGEKLFF.

The chain combines TRBV27 with TRBJ1-1; no firm D call. The CDR3 sequence is 14 residues long. V dropped 5 bases and J dropped 0 bases, with 10 bases sitting between them. From germline, CDR1 is MNHEY and CDR2 SMNVEV (reference sequence). The CDR3 coding sequence is TGTGCCAGCAGTCCAGGACTACTGAACACTGAAGCTTTCTTT. Translating it yields CASSPGLLNTEAFF.

V is TRBV7-9 and J is TRBJ1-1; D gene ambiguous. Germline V gene lookup returns CDR1 SEHNR and CDR2 FQNEAQ (reference sequence). The CDR3 has 15 amino acids. Trimming pared 0 bases from V and 3 bases from J, leaving 11 bases between. CDR3 DNA sequence: TGTGCCAGCAGCTTAGCGTATGGAGCGGACACTGAAGCTTTCTTT. It specifies CASSLAYGADTEAFF.

In this sample, this clone is medium-sized (0.01 to 0.1%). The chain combines TRBV28 with TRBJ1-2, with 7 nucleotides matching TRBD1. The junction had 7 bases not matched to a gene; V was cut back by 7 bases and J by 8 bases. CDR1 is MDHEN, CDR2 SYDVKM, per germline. This CDR3 has 12 amino acids. CDR3 nucleotide sequence: TGTGCCAGCACCAGGACAGGTGGAGGCTACACCTTC. As protein: CASTRTGGGYTF.

The DNA of the CDR3 is TGTGCCAGCAGTTTCTCCAGGAGCTCCTACAATGAGCAGTTCTTC. Translation gives CASSFSRSSYNEQFF. This sequence joins TRBV28 and TRBJ2-1, with no clear D. With 3 bases removed from V and 0 bases from J, the gap between germline ends came to 9 bases. Germline-derived CDR1 and CDR2 are MDHEN and SYDVKM. The CDR3 contains 15 residues.

The J gene is TRBJ1-2, the V gene TRBV5-5; 7 nucleotides agree with TRBD1. Germline V lookup: CDR1 SGHKS, CDR2 YYEKEE (reference sequence). V lost 4 bases, J lost 2 bases, and 11 bases stayed unmatched. This CDR3 comprises 16 residues. CDR3 nucleotides: TGTGCCAGCAGCAGCCGGGACAGTCTTATAAACTATGGCTACACCTTC. Translation gives CASSSRDSLINYGYTF.

The rearrangement links TRBV4-3 to TRBJ2-1, with 11 nucleotides matching TRBD2. Germline assignment: CDR1 LGHNA and CDR2 YSLEER. Losses at the gene ends were 2 bases for V and 0 bases for J; bases not matched to a gene: 6. There are 18 residues in the CDR3. DNA of the CDR3: TGCGCCAGCAGCCAACCTAGCGGGAGGCCTATCTCCTACAATGAGCAGTTCTTC. Protein sequence: CASSQPSGRPISYNEQFF.

Only a few counts were recorded for this clone. The rearrangement links TRBV7-9 to TRBJ2-2, with unresolved D. V lost 1 base and J lost 0, with 18 bases in between. CDR1 and CDR2 from the germline V gene are SEHNR and FQNEAQ (reference sequence). The CDR3 runs to 19 residues. This CDR3 reads CASSLEFFVRPANTGELFF. CDR3 coding DNA: TGTGCCAGCAGCTTAGAATTTTTTGTCCGTCCCGCGAACACCGGGGAGCTGTTTTTT.

This clone was detected a few times. V gene TRBV6-5 combines with J gene TRBJ1-3; D uncertain. Germline V gives CDR1 MNHEY, CDR2 SVGAGI. The germline V and J ends were trimmed by 2 bases and 0 bases, with 5 bases remaining between them. The CDR3 contains 14 residues. CDR3 nucleotides: TGTGCCAGCAGTTACGGTCTCTCTGGAAACACCATATATTTT. As protein: CASSYGLSGNTIYF.

V gene TRBV7-2 combines with J gene TRBJ1-5; 9 bases fit TRBD1. The CDR3 covers 13 residues. The germline V gene encodes CDR1 SGHTA and CDR2 FQGNSA. Trimming at V came to 8 bases and at J to 4 bases, leaving 3 bases not matched to a gene. CDR3 in DNA: TGTGCCAGCGGGGACAGGGCAAATCAGCCCCAGCATTTT. It encodes CASGDRANQPQHF. The full variable domain, its missing parts supplied by reference TRBV7-2 and TRBJ1-5, is GAGVSQSPSNKVTEKGKDVELRCDPISGHTALYWYRQSLGQGLEFLIYFQGNSAPDKSGLPSDRFSAERTGGSVSTLTIQRTQQEDSAVYLCASGDRANQPQHFGDGTRLSIL.

This chain links TRBV7-2 with TRBJ1-2, with D maybe TRBD1 (5 bases). Germline CDR1 and CDR2: SGHTA and FQGNSA. This CDR3 comprises 14 residues. The ends were cut back, 2 bases at V and 11 bases at J, with 18 bases in the middle. The chain's CDR3 is CASSLSSGTGIYTF. CDR3 nucleotide sequence: TGTGCCAGCAGCTTATCATCTGGGACGGGAATTTACACCTTC.

V gene TRBV10-1 combines with J gene TRBJ2-5; D is undetermined. The V end was cut by 0 bases, the J end by 1 base, with 3 bases between. The germline V gene has CDR1 WNHNN and CDR2 SYGVQD (reference sequence). The CDR3 loop spans 13 amino acids. The chain's CDR3 is CASSESGQETQYF. The CDR3 DNA reads TGCGCCAGCAGTGAGTCAGGCCAAGAGACCCAGTACTTC.

This clone is classed as medium-sized. This chain connects TRBV6-5 to TRBJ1-1; D ambiguous. V lost 3 bases, J lost 1 base, and 15 bases lay in between. Germline V gives CDR1 MNHEY, CDR2 SVGAGI. The CDR3 loop spans 16 amino acids. Here the CDR3 DNA reads TGTGCCAGCAGTTATTGGGAGGGCGAGGGGAACACTGAAGCTTTCTTT. It is translated as CASSYWEGEGNTEAFF.

The chain couples TRBV19 to TRBJ2-5; TRBD2 matches 7 bases. V shed 4 bases and J 4 bases; nucleotides not matched to a gene: 9. CDR3 length: 15 residues. Germline lookup yields CDR1 LNHDA and CDR2 SQIVND (reference sequence). The CDR3 spells CASSTRAGRVETQYF. Here the CDR3 DNA reads TGTGCCAGTAGTACCCGAGCGGGGCGGGTAGAGACCCAGTACTTC.